Listed here are 18 T cell receptor beta chains from one sample, sequenced in a study of shared clonotypes between healthy human individuals. Profiled with immunoSEQ multiplex PCR; TCRdb holds only in-frame clones, not every one. Among 550,000 to 750,000 clones listed, roughly nine tenths were seen once. Positively selected for CCR7, the CD45RO-negative cells used as naive CD8 cells excluded terminally differentiated effector memory CD45RA+ cells. The material sequenced was naive CD8+ T cells sorted from blood. These TCRs come from a man aged 30-40 years in good health.

The chain employs TRBV5-6 and TRBJ2-7; 8 bases align to TRBD2. The junction had 10 bases not matched to a gene; V was cut back by 5 bases and J by 6 bases. CDR1 and CDR2 (germline): SGHDT, YYEEEE. The CDR3 consists of 14 residues. The CDR3 reads CASRFSGEVGEQYF. The CDR3 bases are TGTGCCAGCAGATTTAGCGGGGAGGTTGGCGAGCAGTACTTC. The full variable domain, in which reference TRBV5-6 and TRBJ2-7 provide the parts outside the CDR3, is DAGVTQSPTHLIKTRGQQVTLRCSPKSGHDTVSWYQQALGQGPQFIFQYYEEEERQRGNFPDRFSGHQFPNYSSELNVNALLLGDSALYLCASRFSGEVGEQYFGPGTRLTVT.

The chain combines TRBV19 with TRBJ2-7, with no clear D. Trimming pared 5 bases from V and 6 bases from J, leaving 11 bases between. Germline V gene sequence: CDR1 LNHDA, CDR2 SQIVND (reference sequence). CDR3 length: 12 amino acids. CDR3 residues: CASSPPGSEQYF. The CDR3 DNA sequence: TGTGCCAGTAGTCCCCCTGGAAGCGAGCAGTACTTC. The variable domain in full, completed from reference TRBV19 and TRBJ2-7, reads DGGITQSPKYLFRKEGQNVTLSCEQNLNHDAMYWYRQDPGQGLRLIYYSQIVNDFQKGDIAEGYSVSREKKESFPLTVTSAQKNPTAFYLCASSPPGSEQYFGPGTRLTVT.

V gene TRBV14 combines with J gene TRBJ2-1, with 8 nucleotides matching TRBD2. CDR1 SGHDN and CDR2 FVKESK come from the germline V gene. This CDR3 contains 17 residues. V lost 0 bases to trimming and J lost 5 bases; unmatched junction nucleotides: 9. The CDR3 spells CASSQEPSGSLNNEQFF. The CDR3 bases are TGTGCCAGCAGCCAAGAACCTAGCGGGTCTCTTAACAATGAGCAGTTCTTC.

The CDR3 protein is CASSPSQKTPYEQYF. CDR3 in DNA: TGTGCCAGCAGTCCTTCACAGAAAACTCCCTACGAGCAGTACTTC. The rearrangement uses TRBV28 and TRBJ2-7; D unclear. V was shortened by 5 bases and J by 2 bases, with 16 bases between the two germline ends. Germline-derived CDR1 and CDR2 are MDHEN and SYDVKM. The CDR3 has 15 amino acids. Based on the CDR3 plus reference TRBV28 and TRBJ2-7, the full variable domain is DVKVTQSSRYLVKRTGEKVFLECVQDMDHENMFWYRQDPGLGLRLIYFSYDVKMKEKGDIPEGYSVSREKKERFSLILESASTNQTSMYLCASSPSQKTPYEQYFGPGTRLTVT.

The V gene is TRBV30, the J gene TRBJ1-1; no clear D. Trimming cost V 5 bases and J 1 base, with 17 bases left between them. There are 15 residues in the CDR3. The germline gives CDR1 GTSNPN, CDR2 SVGIG (reference sequence). The CDR3 DNA is TGTGCCTGGGGGCCAGGCGTAGCCTGGAACACTGAAGCTTTCTTT. Translating gives CAWGPGVAWNTEAFF.

The chain carries TRBV6-6 and TRBJ2-7; no clear D gene. The CDR3 has 14 residues. The germline V gene encodes CDR1 MNHNY and CDR2 SVGAGI (reference sequence). V was shortened by 3 bases and J by 0 bases, with 9 bases between the two germline ends. The CDR3 region is CASSYGEFSYEQYF. CDR3 DNA sequence: TGTGCCAGCAGTTATGGCGAATTCTCCTACGAGCAGTACTTC.

The J gene is TRBJ2-1, the V gene TRBV27, with TRBD2 identical over 16 bases. The CDR3 has 18 amino acids. V gave up 5 bases and J gave up 5 bases; unmatched junction bases: 9. Germline CDR1 reads MNHEY; CDR2 reads SMNVEV (reference sequence). CDR3 region: CASSLLGLAGGLDNEQFF. The DNA for the CDR3 is TGTGCCAGCAGTCTCTTGGGACTAGCGGGAGGGCTCGACAATGAGCAGTTCTTC.

The V and J genes are TRBV27 and TRBJ2-2; 7 bases agree with TRBD2. Germline values: CDR1 MNHEY, CDR2 SMNVEV (reference sequence). V trimming: 5 bases; J trimming: 1 base; junction bases outside the gene matches: 7. This CDR3 comprises 16 residues. CDR3: CASSIGLVLNTGELFF. Here the CDR3 DNA reads TGTGCCAGCAGTATAGGACTAGTCCTGAACACCGGGGAGCTGTTTTTT.

This chain joins TRBV21-1 and TRBJ2-1; TRBD1 is the table's D call and was not checked against the DNA. TRBV21-1 is shown as a pseudogene. The CDR3 spans 16 residues. The CDR3 loop is CASSKGKRPGGNEQFF. The CDR3, as DNA: TGTGCCAGCAGCAAAGGTAAAAGGCCAGGGGGTAATGAGCAGTTCTTC.

The chain couples TRBV6-1 to TRBJ2-3; TRBD2 aligns across 8 bases. The CDR3 extends over 17 amino acids. Germline assignment: CDR1 MNHNS and CDR2 SASEGT. The V and J ends lost 2 bases and 6 bases, in that order; junction bases with no gene match: 13. Here the CDR3 reads CASSEPGSGSSRDTQYF. CDR3 DNA sequence: TGTGCCAGCAGTGAACCAGGAAGCGGGAGTAGTCGGGATACGCAGTATTTT.

This clone was recorded only once. The chain couples TRBV6-5 to TRBJ2-1, with TRBD1 matching 10 bases. The CDR3 covers 14 residues. J was trimmed by 7 bases and V by 6 bases; bases with no gene match: 6. Germline V CDR1 and CDR2: MNHEY, SVGAGI. The DNA of the CDR3 is TGTGCCAGCAGAAGACAGGGGGCCCTTAATGAGCAGTTCTTC. Its translation is CASRRQGALNEQFF.

This sequence joins TRBV27 and TRBJ2-6; D might be TRBD2 (6 bases). The CDR3 contains 18 residues. Trimming removed 5 bases at V and 0 bases at J, with 17 bases between. Germline CDR1 and CDR2: MNHEY and SMNVEV (reference sequence). CDR3 in amino acids: CASSPGMGGLSGANVLTF. The CDR3 nucleotides read TGTGCCAGCAGTCCGGGGATGGGGGGTCTCTCTGGGGCCAACGTCCTGACTTTC.

The rearrangement joins TRBV9 to TRBJ1-2, with a possible D match to TRBD1 (5 bases). V was trimmed by 4 bases and J by 5 bases, leaving 15 bases between them. The CDR3 extends over 14 amino acids. Looked up from germline, CDR1 is SGDLS and CDR2 is YYNGEE. The CDR3: CASSTPSGPYGYTF. As DNA, the CDR3 is TGTGCCAGCAGCACCCCGTCAGGGCCATATGGCTACACCTTC.

The chain uses TRBV19 and TRBJ1-5; D gene unclear. The length of the CDR3 is 17 residues. Trimming took off 2 bases at V and 2 bases at J, with 16 bases between the two ends. The V gene's germline CDR1 is LNHDA and CDR2 SQIVND (reference sequence). CDR3 bases: TGTGCCAGTAGTATACCTCTAGACGTTTGGGGCAATCAGCCCCAGCATTTT. Residues: CASSIPLDVWGNQPQHF.

This chain connects TRBV9 to TRBJ2-3; D remains ambiguous. Trimming shortened V by 3 bases and J by 2 bases, and 25 bases separated the two germline ends. The germline V gene has CDR1 SGDLS and CDR2 YYNGEE. This CDR3 region has 19 residues. DNA for the CDR3: TGTGCCAGCAGCGCACCGCAGCACCCGAACCCAACACACACAGATACGCAGTATTTT. This gives the protein CASSAPQHPNPTHTDTQYF.

This sequence joins TRBV7-8 and TRBJ2-7; 8 positions match TRBD2. The V segment lost 4 bases and the J segment 4 bases; nucleotides outside the gene matches: 9. The CDR3 totals 15 residues. CDR1 is SGHVS, CDR2 FQNEAQ, per germline. The CDR3 DNA reads TGTGCCAGCAGCTCACCGGGACTAGGGGAATACGAGCAGTACTTC. Translated, it gives CASSSPGLGEYEQYF.

This chain uses TRBV28 with TRBJ1-4; 9 positions agree with TRBD1. J was trimmed by 4 bases and V by 4 bases; bases with no gene match: 4. CDR1 and CDR2 (germline): MDHEN, SYDVKM. The CDR3 runs 15 residues. The CDR3 DNA follows: TGTGCCAGCAGTTCCGGACAGGGGTTTAATGAAAAACTGTTTTTT. Encoded protein: CASSSGQGFNEKLFF.

This clone was observed a few times. V and J are TRBV7-9 and TRBJ1-2, with 7 bases lining up with TRBD1. The J segment lost 10 bases and the V segment lost 3 bases, leaving 14 bases of the junction unmatched. There are 15 residues in the CDR3. Per the germline V gene, CDR1 is SEHNR and CDR2 is FQNEAQ (reference sequence). Here the CDR3 DNA reads TGTGCCAGCAGCTTTTACGGACAGGAGCCTGATGTCTACACCTTC. Translated, it gives CASSFYGQEPDVYTF.